These 15 T cell receptor beta chains came from one sample sequenced in a study of post-analysis software for immune sequencing data. Points from the study as a whole: Included in a set of four or five TRBV segments more frequent in patients than controls were TRBV5-6, TRBV5-1 and TRBV20-1.

The TCR beta cDNA libraries carried unique molecular identifiers. In TCRdb, the PCR reads were re-called with MiXCR into one record per CDR3 protein. The sample lists approximately 460,000 distinct CDR3 sequences; over 35% were seen once. Their antigens are not known. Material: blood. The receptors shown here come from a girl aged 5 to 17 with multiple sclerosis.

This chain connects TRBV20-1 to TRBJ2-3; TRBD2 matches 11 bases. V was clipped by 7 bases and J by 2 bases; unmatched bases: 8. CDR3 size: 15 residues. Germline loops: CDR1 DFQATT, CDR2 SNEGSKA (reference sequence). The CDR3 here is CSVNSGRVFTDTQYF. In DNA, the CDR3 is TGCAGTGTGAATAGCGGGAGGGTCTTCACAGATACGCAGTATTTT.

J is TRBJ2-7 and V is TRBV2; 7 bases are shared with TRBD1. J was trimmed by 3 bases and V by 6 bases; bases with no gene match: 5. The CDR3 extends over 13 amino acids. Germline V gene sequence: CDR1 SNHLY, CDR2 FYNNEI. This chain's CDR3 is CASSPDRDYEQYF. For the CDR3, the DNA is TGTGCCAGCAGCCCCGACAGGGACTACGAGCAGTACTTC.

This rearrangement joins TRBV28 to TRBJ1-1; D remains unclear. Deletions cut 4 bases from V and 7 bases from J, with 16 bases between. This CDR3 comprises 14 residues. CDR1 and CDR2 (germline): MDHEN, SYDVKM. The chain's CDR3 is CASSYRVRTDEAFF. The CDR3 DNA sequence: TGTGCCAGCAGTTATCGAGTTAGGACGGATGAAGCTTTCTTT.

Here the CDR3 DNA reads TGTGCCAGCACTCGGACAGTGGAATACAATGAGCAGTTCTTC. As protein: CASTRTVEYNEQFF. The chain is built from TRBV27 and TRBJ2-1, with D possibly TRBD1 on 6 matching bases. CDR1 and CDR2 (germline): MNHEY, SMNVEV (reference sequence). The CDR3 loop spans 14 amino acids. Trimming stripped 7 bases from V and 4 bases from J, with 14 bases between.

Here the CDR3 DNA reads TGCGCCAGCAGCCGGGGGGTCCAAGAGACCCAGTACTTC. It specifies CASSRGVQETQYF. The chain employs TRBV5-1 and TRBJ2-7; 7 nucleotides line up with TRBD2. Near its end, the DNA agrees better with TRBJ2-5, so the J call may be wrong. Looked up from germline, CDR1 is SGHRS and CDR2 is YFSETQ. The CDR3 runs 13 residues.

This rearrangement joins TRBV7-2 to TRBJ1-1; D is unresolved. The length of the CDR3 is 11 residues. V shed 5 bases and J shed 4 bases, with 5 bases lying between them. Germline V gives CDR1 SGHTA, CDR2 FQGNSA. CDR3 residues: CASSVGTEAFF. The CDR3, as DNA: TGTGCCAGCAGCGTGGGCACTGAAGCTTTCTTT. The full variable domain, its missing parts supplied by reference TRBV7-2 and TRBJ1-1, is GAGVSQSPSNKVTEKGKDVELRCDPISGHTALYWYRQSLGQGLEFLIYFQGNSAPDKSGLPSDRFSAERTGGSVSTLTIQRTQQEDSAVYLCASSVGTEAFFGQGTRLTVV.

The chain couples TRBV7-9 to TRBJ2-1, with no clear D. Per the germline V gene, CDR1 is SEHNR and CDR2 is FQNEAQ (reference sequence). This CDR3 is built from 18 residues. Between the trimmed V and J ends, which lost 1 base and 5 bases, there was a span of 21 bases. CDR3 sequence (DNA): TGTGCCAGCAGCTTAGAGTTATTCAGGACCGCTCCTGACAATGAGCAGTTCTTC. Translation gives CASSLELFRTAPDNEQFF.

This clonotype turned up a few times. The chain combines TRBV4-1 with TRBJ2-5; TRBD2 aligns across 9 bases. TRBJ2-7 matches the DNA end more closely, so the J call is doubtful. Germline V gene sequence: CDR1 MGHRA, CDR2 YSYEKL. This CDR3 is built from 15 residues. CDR3 residues: CASSQTGTSSYEQYF. The CDR3 nucleotides are TGCGCCAGCAGCCAAACCGGGACTAGCTCGTACGAGCAGTACTTC.

This clonotype occurred a few times. This rearrangement joins TRBV18 to TRBJ2-5; no reliable D call. Trimming removed 3 bases from V and 0 bases from J, with 5 bases in between. Looked up from germline, CDR1 is KGHSH and CDR2 is LQKENI. CDR3 length: 13 amino acids. This chain's CDR3 is CASSPEYQETQYF. For the CDR3, the DNA is TGTGCCAGCTCACCGGAGTACCAAGAGACCCAGTACTTC. Filled out from reference TRBV18 and TRBJ2-5, the complete variable domain reads NAGVMQNPRHLVRRRGQEARLRCSPMKGHSHVYWYRQLPEEGLKFMVYLQKENIIDESGMPKERFSAEFPKEGPSILRIQQVVRGDSAAYFCASSPEYQETQYFGPGTRLLVL.

The V call is TRBV7-2, the J call TRBJ1-2; D unresolved. The CDR3 sequence is 13 residues long. V was shortened by 5 bases and J by 4 bases, with 11 bases between the two germline ends. CDR1 and CDR2 from the germline V gene are SGHTA and FQGNSA. In nucleotides, the CDR3 is TGTGCCAGCAGCGCAGGCATCCCCTATGGCTACACCTTC. It yields the protein CASSAGIPYGYTF.

This clonotype was detected only a few times. J is TRBJ2-1 and V is TRBV6-2 or TRBV6-3; D uncertain. The CDR3 extends over 11 amino acids. Germline V gives CDR1 MNHEY, CDR2 SVGEGT. Trimming cost V 6 bases and J 8 bases, with 8 bases left between them. This CDR3 is CASRTRDEQFF. In nucleotides, the CDR3 is TGTGCCAGCAGGACCCGGGATGAGCAGTTCTTC.

This clonotype is judged medium-sized. CDR3 nucleotide sequence: TGTGCCAGCAGTTCCCCGACAGGGGGCAACTACGAGCAGTACTTC. This translates into CASSSPTGGNYEQYF. The J gene is TRBJ2-7, the V gene TRBV6-5, with 10 nucleotides matching TRBD1. Germline loops: CDR1 MNHEY, CDR2 SVGAGI. Trimming took 4 bases from V and 3 from J; bases not matched to a gene: 6. The CDR3 has 15 residues.

The chain couples TRBV27 to TRBJ2-5; 7 bases fit TRBD2. Germline-derived CDR1 and CDR2 are MNHEY and SMNVEV (reference sequence). J gave up 1 base and V 3 bases, and 5 bases lay outside the gene matches. The CDR3 is 15 amino acids. The DNA for the CDR3 is TGTGCCAGCAGTTTCATTCTAGCGGCCCAAGAGACCCAGTACTTC. Translating it yields CASSFILAAQETQYF.

J is TRBJ2-7 and V is TRBV28, with 7 bases matching TRBD1. The CDR3 length is 20 residues. From germline, CDR1 is MDHEN and CDR2 SYDVKM. With 1 base clipped from V and 5 bases from J, the junction kept 23 bases outside the gene matches. The CDR3 region has the DNA TGTGCCAGCAGTTTATTGTCCCAACAATTCGCGCCAGGGGGAACCAACGAGCAGTACTTC. Translating gives CASSLLSQQFAPGGTNEQYF.

This clonotype was found a few times. The chain joins TRBV5-1 to TRBJ2-1; 9 bases align to TRBD2. The junction had 14 bases not matched to a gene; V was cut back by 4 bases and J by 9 bases. Germline assignment: CDR1 SGHRS and CDR2 YFSETQ. The CDR3 is 16 amino acids. CDR3 loop: CASSPRVSGRGGEQFF. DNA for the CDR3: TGCGCCAGCAGCCCTCGCGTTAGCGGGAGAGGGGGTGAGCAGTTCTTC.